This entry concerns a single T cell receptor (beta chain). Authors of the study amplified TCR beta CDR3 regions from RNA transcripts. RT-PCR in the first round (using the HTBI primer set) targeted the TCR CDR3. In TCRdb, the multiplex PCR reads were re-called with MiXCR into one record per CDR3 protein. This sample carries a few hundred thousand distinct CDR3 sequences, over 12% of them seen once, and the ten largest clones take approximately 19%. This CDR3 is built from 11 residues. Trimming took 11 bases from V and 1 from J, leaving 8 bases between them. Germline V gene sequence: CDR1 SNHLY, CDR2 FYNNEI. The sample belongs to a study of T cells in Graves' hyperthyroidism and ophthalmopathy. Turning to the study itself: The blood sample was taken at first diagnosis, before treatment began.

Uncontrolled infection, other autoimmune disease, pregnancy and lactation each barred patients from inclusion. The receptor comes from a woman in her sixties with Graves' ophthalmopathy. The sequencing sample was made of blood. The chain is built from TRBV2 and TRBJ2-5; no clear D. CDR3 nucleotides: TGTGCCGGAGAGCTCCAAGAGACCCAGTACTTC. It encodes CAGELQETQYF.